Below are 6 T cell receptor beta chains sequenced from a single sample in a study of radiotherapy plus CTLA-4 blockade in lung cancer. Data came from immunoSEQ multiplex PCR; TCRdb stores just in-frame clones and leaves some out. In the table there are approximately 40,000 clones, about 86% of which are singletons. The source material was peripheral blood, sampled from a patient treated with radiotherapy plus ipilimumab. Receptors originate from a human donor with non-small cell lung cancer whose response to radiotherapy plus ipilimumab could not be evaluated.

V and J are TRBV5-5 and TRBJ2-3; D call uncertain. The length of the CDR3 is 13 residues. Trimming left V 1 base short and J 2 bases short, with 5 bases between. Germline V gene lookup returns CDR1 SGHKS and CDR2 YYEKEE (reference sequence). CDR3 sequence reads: CASSLPNTDTQYF. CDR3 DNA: TGTGCCAGCAGCTTGCCCAACACAGATACGCAGTATTTT.

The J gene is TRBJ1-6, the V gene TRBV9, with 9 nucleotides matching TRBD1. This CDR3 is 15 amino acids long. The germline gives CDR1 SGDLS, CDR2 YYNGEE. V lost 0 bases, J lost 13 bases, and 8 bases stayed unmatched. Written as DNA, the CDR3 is TGTGCCAGCAGCGTAGCTTGGACAGGGGAAGGCCCCCTCCACTTT. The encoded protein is CASSVAWTGEGPLHF. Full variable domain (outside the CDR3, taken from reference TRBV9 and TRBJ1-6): DSGVTQTPKHLITATGQRVTLRCSPRSGDLSVYWYQQSLDQGLQFLIQYYNGEERAKGNILERFSAQQFPDLHSELNLSSLELGDSALYFCASSVAWTGEGPLHFGNGTRLTVT.

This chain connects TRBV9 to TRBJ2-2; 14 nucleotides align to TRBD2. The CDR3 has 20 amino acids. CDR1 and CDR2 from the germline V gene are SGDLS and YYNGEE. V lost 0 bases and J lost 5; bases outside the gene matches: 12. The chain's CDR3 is CASSVAPGLAGALYTGELFF. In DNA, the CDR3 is TGTGCCAGCAGCGTAGCTCCGGGACTAGCGGGGGCCCTGTATACCGGGGAGCTGTTTTTT.

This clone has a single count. The CDR3 DNA follows: TGCGCCAGCAGCCGACAGGACAACACTGAAGCTTTCTTT. Amino acids: CASSRQDNTEAFF. This chain joins TRBV5-1 and TRBJ1-1, with D possibly being TRBD1 (6 bases). CDR3 length: 13 residues. The germline CDR1 and CDR2 sequences are SGHRS and YFSETQ. The V end lost 4 bases, the J end lost 2 bases, and 9 bases lay between the germline ends.

The CDR3 DNA reads as TGTGCCAGCAGCCCTCCCTTCCGCTTCGGCAATGAGCAGTTCTTC. This gives the protein CASSPPFRFGNEQFF. This chain joins TRBV7-9 and TRBJ2-1; D unclear. The ends were cut back, 5 bases at V and 6 bases at J, with 17 bases in the middle. Germline CDR1 reads SEHNR; CDR2 reads FQNEAQ (reference sequence). This CDR3 spans 15 amino acids. Looking up the rest from reference TRBV7-9 and TRBJ2-1 gives the full variable domain: DTGVSQNPRHKITKRGQNVTFRCDPISEHNRLYWYRQTLGQGPEFLTYFQNEAQLEKSRLLSDRFSAERPKGSFSTLEIQRTEQGDSAMYLCASSPPFRFGNEQFFGPGTRLTVL.

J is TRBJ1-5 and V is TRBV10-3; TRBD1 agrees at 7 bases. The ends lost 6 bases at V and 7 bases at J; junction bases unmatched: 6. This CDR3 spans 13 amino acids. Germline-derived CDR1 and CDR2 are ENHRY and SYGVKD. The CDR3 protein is CAISTGVEQPQHF. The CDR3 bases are TGTGCCATCAGCACAGGGGTCGAACAGCCCCAGCATTTT.